This T cell receptor (beta chain) comes out of a study of vaccination and CD4 T cells after COVID-19. Study context: It was a median around 100 days after diagnosis, with a range of 35 to 161, that post-COVID samples were drawn. Post-vaccine specimens were obtained a median 72 days after dose two (range 14 to 241).

As to treatment: approximately 11-day PBMC culture with coronavirus spike peptide pools or control peptides (ViraFEST assay). Per the germline V gene, CDR1 is MNHEY and CDR2 is SVGAGI. The CDR3 totals 17 residues. V dropped 2 bases and J dropped 0; count of bases not matched to a gene: 4. At the Johns Hopkins FTIC core, DNA taken from cultured CD4+ T cells was sequenced by way of the Oncomine TCR Beta short-read assay. After culture, CD4+ T cells served as the source for genomic DNA extraction. One entry per CDR3 protein results from TCRdb running MiXCR on the PCR reads. The data contain approximately 10,000 distinct CDR3 sequences, roughly 24% of them singletons. About this clonotype: The antigen remains unidentified.

Sequencing input: cultured CD4+ T cells from blood. The V gene is TRBV6-5, the J gene TRBJ1-2; 12 nucleotides align to TRBD1. This TCR was sampled from a human donor with COVID-19. For the CDR3, the DNA is TGTGCCAGCAGTTACCCGGGACAGGGGGCCGCTAACTATGGCTACACCTTC. The encoded protein is CASSYPGQGAANYGYTF.